These T cell receptor beta chains were read from a single sample in a study of T cell responses to AZD1222 COVID-19 vaccine. This table comes from immunoSEQ multiplex PCR, and its TCRdb copy is limited to in-frame clones, with some not included. The sample has some 150,000 clones, about 87% seen once. The starting material was peripheral blood, obtained on day 0 of AZD1222 vaccination. These receptors were collected from an adult in good health. Both conserved end residues are part of each CDR3. D genes are given only for firm matches. Only part of the rows carry a size: once, few, many, or a class if the clone is expanded.

d_call clone_size j_call v_call cdr3_aa cdr3_nt
NA few TRBJ2-3 TRBV7-2 CASSSSGTPPDTQYF TGTGCCAGCAGCTCCAGCGGAACCCCGCCAGATACGCAGTATTTT
TRBD1 few TRBJ2-1 TRBV2 CASTWTRQGPYNEQFF TGTGCCAGCACCTGGACTCGACAGGGACCCTACAATGAGCAGTTCTTC
NA NA TRBJ2-2 TRBV6-1 CASSEGLRGRNRNTGELFF TGTGCCAGCAGTGAAGGGCTCCGGGGGCGTAATAGAAACACCGGGGAGCTGTTTTTT
NA NA TRBJ1-5 TRBV30 CAWSSSNQPQHF TGTGCCTGGAGTTCCAGTAATCAGCCCCAGCATTTT
NA NA TRBJ1-4 TRBV7-8 CASSLASLNEKLFF TGTGCCAGCAGCTTAGCGAGCCTTAATGAAAAACTGTTTTTT
TRBD2 NA TRBJ2-1 TRBV19 CASSTPLAGSYNEQFF TGTGCCAGTAGTACCCCACTAGCGGGCTCCTACAATGAGCAGTTCTTC
TRBD1 once TRBJ1-2 TRBV5-6 CASSLGTGSGYTF TGTGCCAGCAGCTTAGGGACAGGGAGCGGCTACACCTTC
NA NA TRBJ2-3 TRBV3-1/TRBV3-2 CASSQGDRVTDTQYF TGTGCCAGCAGCCAGGGAGATAGGGTCACAGATACGCAGTATTTT
TRBD1 NA TRBJ1-6 TRBV6-5 CASRVSDRNHSPLHF TGTGCCAGCAGAGTCTCGGACAGGAACCATTCACCCCTCCACTTT
TRBD1 NA TRBJ1-5 TRBV5-1 CASSFQGASNQPQHF TGCGCCAGCAGCTTCCAGGGGGCCAGCAATCAGCCCCAGCATTTT
NA NA TRBJ2-7 TRBV7-9 CASSLMTSGPHEQYF TGTGCCAGCAGCTTAATGACGAGTGGGCCACACGAGCAGTACTTC